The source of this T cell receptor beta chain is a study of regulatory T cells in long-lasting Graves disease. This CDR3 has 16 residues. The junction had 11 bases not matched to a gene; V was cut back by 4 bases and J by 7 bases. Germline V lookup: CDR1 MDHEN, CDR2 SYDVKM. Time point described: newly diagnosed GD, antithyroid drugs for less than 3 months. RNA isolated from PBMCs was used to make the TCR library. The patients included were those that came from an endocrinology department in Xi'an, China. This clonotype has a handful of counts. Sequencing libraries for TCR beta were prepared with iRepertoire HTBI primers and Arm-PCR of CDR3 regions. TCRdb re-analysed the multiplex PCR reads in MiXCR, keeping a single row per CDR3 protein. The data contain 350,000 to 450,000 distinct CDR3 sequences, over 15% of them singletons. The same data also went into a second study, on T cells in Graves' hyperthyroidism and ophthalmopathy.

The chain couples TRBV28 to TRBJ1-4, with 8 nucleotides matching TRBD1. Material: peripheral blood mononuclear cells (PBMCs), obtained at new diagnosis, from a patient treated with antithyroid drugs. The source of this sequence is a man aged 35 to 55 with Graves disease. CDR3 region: CASSSPLRGRAEKLFF. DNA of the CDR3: TGTGCCAGCAGTTCCCCCCTCAGGGGGCGGGCTGAAAAACTGTTTTTT. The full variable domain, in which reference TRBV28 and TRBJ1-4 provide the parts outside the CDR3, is DVKVTQSSRYLVKRTGEKVFLECVQDMDHENMFWYRQDPGLGLRLIYFSYDVKMKEKGDIPEGYSVSREKKERFSLILESASTNQTSMYLCASSSPLRGRAEKLFFGSGTQLSVL.